Below, one T cell receptor (gamma chain) is given with its context. The antigen is unknown. A much larger clone lies one base from this, so it may be a read error. TCRdb reprocessed the RT-PCR reads using CATT. The sample contains 200 to 250 gamma-chain clones, 9.4% of which appear only once. The data are from a study of gammadelta T cells in human blood. General study points: Right after birth, innate γδ T cells reportedly expanded polyclonally after microbial exposure.

Germline CDR1 GITISATS, CDR2 ISYDGTV (reference sequence). With 6 bases clipped from V and 8 bases from J, the junction kept 7 bases outside the gene matches. CDR3 size: 11 residues. Sequenced: Vgamma9Vdelta2 gamma-delta T cells from adult blood. V usage is TRGV9 and J usage is TRGJ1 or TRGJ2. The origin of this receptor is a human donor. The CDR3 DNA sequence: TGTGCCTTGTGGTATGACAATAAGAAACTCTTT. It specifies CALWYDNKKLF.